This TCR beta chain derives from a study of blood T cell repertoires in COVID-19. CDR1 SNHLY and CDR2 FYNNEI come from the germline V gene. This CDR3 has 15 residues. V dropped 2 bases and J dropped 3 bases, with 13 bases sitting between them. Produced via immunoSEQ multiplex PCR; TCRdb's table is partial and in-frame only. The sample shows fewer than 150,000 clones, about four fifths of them seen only once. The receptor's source is a middle-aged woman with acute or convalescent COVID-19. Material for sequencing was peripheral blood. The rearrangement links TRBV2 to TRBJ2-5; a weak D match, TRBD1 (6 bases). The CDR3 nucleotides read TGTGCCAGCAGTGAAATAGGGCAGGGGAAAGAGACCCAGTACTTC. Translated: CASSEIGQGKETQYF.